This TCR beta chain comes out of a study of CD8+ T cells in alopecia areata. Study-level background: The study gave treated patients oral tofacitinib at 5 to 10 mg twice daily. Whole-study results and caveats: Among patients, TCR sharing was less clear than in mice, a difference possibly due in part to HLA diversity in the patient population.

Germline lookup yields CDR1 LGHNA and CDR2 YSLEER. The trim removed 8 bases at V and 1 base at J, leaving 12 bases unmatched. The CDR3 length is 16 residues. Comments on this clone: Antigen: not known.

As to treatment: oral pan-JAK inhibitor, 5-10 mg twice daily. RNA extraction was followed by reverse transcription into cDNA, which acted as the sequencing template. Assay: immunoSEQ multiplex PCR; the TCRdb copy retains only in-frame clones and omits some. There are 200,000 to 250,000 clones in the sample; approximately 70% occur only once, and 0.95% to 1.5% lies in the top ten. The sequence derives from a human donor with alopecia areata. This sequence joins TRBV4-3 and TRBJ1-1, with TRBD1 identical over 8 bases. The sequencing used CD4+ T cells sorted from blood, collected between weeks 44 and 45, from a patient treated with tofacitinib. CDR3 DNA: TGCGCCAGCGGATCCCCAGGGGGCAATCAGAACACTGAAGCTTTCTTT. Protein product: CASGSPGGNQNTEAFF.